The 21 T cell receptor beta chains below all came from one sample that was sequenced in a study of OX40 agonist ivuxolimab in advanced cancers. This table comes from immunoSEQ multiplex PCR, and its TCRdb copy is limited to in-frame clones, with some not included. The sample gives about 40,000 clones, 80% to 90% of which show up once; roughly 16% is in the top ten. Here the sequenced sample was CD4+ or CD8+ T cells sorted from blood, taken in a trial of the OX40 agonist ivuxolimab. These receptors were obtained from an adult with an advanced solid tumor such as melanoma, head and neck, liver or kidney cancer.

The rearrangement joins TRBV7-3 to TRBJ2-1; TRBD2 matches at 9 bases. The CDR3 covers 17 residues. Germline assignment: CDR1 SGHTA and CDR2 FQGTGA. Trimming removed 0 bases from V and 3 bases from J; junction bases left unmatched: 6. CDR3 DNA sequence: TGTGCCAGCAGCTTAACGGATACTAGCGGGTACTACAATGAGCAGTTCTTC. This sequence encodes CASSLTDTSGYYNEQFF.

The rearrangement joins TRBV5-8 to TRBJ2-7; D uncertain. The CDR3 covers 10 residues. The V end lost 6 bases, the J end lost 3 bases, and 4 bases lay between the germline ends. Germline V CDR1 and CDR2: SGHTS, YDEGEE. The CDR3 region is CASTFYEQYF. As DNA, the CDR3 is TGTGCCAGCACATTCTACGAGCAGTACTTC.

Turning to this clone: Different DNA sequences within this sample yield the same CDR3. V is TRBV19 and J is TRBJ2-5, with D hard to call. Germline V CDR1 and CDR2: LNHDA, SQIVND (reference sequence). The V and J ends lost 5 bases and 1 base respectively, with 11 bases between them. The CDR3 spans 14 residues. This chain's CDR3 is CASSSRTLQETQYF. CDR3 sequence (DNA): TGTGCCAGTAGTTCCCGGACCCTCCAAGAGACCCAGTACTTC.

The chain combines TRBV4-3 with TRBJ2-1; D is perhaps TRBD2 (6 bases). Trimming pared 3 bases from V and 5 bases from J, leaving 17 bases between. Germline loops: CDR1 LGHNA, CDR2 YSLEER. This CDR3 has 16 amino acids. In DNA, the CDR3 is TGCGCCAGCAGCCACTCCGTTCCGGGACTTGACAATGAGCAGTTCTTC. Amino acid sequence: CASSHSVPGLDNEQFF.

V is TRBV6-1 and J is TRBJ1-2; TRBD1 matches at 9 bases. Germline loops: CDR1 MNHNS, CDR2 SASEGT. With V trimmed by 5 bases and J by 6 bases, 7 bases remained unmatched. The CDR3 contains 14 residues. Here the CDR3 DNA reads TGTGCCAGCAGTCAAACACAGGGGGCAAATGGCTACACCTTC. This translates into CASSQTQGANGYTF.

This chain connects TRBV5-4 to TRBJ1-4, with a possible D match to TRBD1 (6 bases). Germline CDR1 is SGHNT and CDR2 is YYREEE (reference sequence). Trimming removed 0 bases from V and 7 bases from J, with 22 bases in between. This CDR3 contains 18 residues. DNA of the CDR3: TGTGCCAGCAGCTTGGAATTGGGGGCGGCCGATCGTCCTGAAAAACTGTTTTTT. Amino acid sequence: CASSLELGAADRPEKLFF. The complete variable domain, with remaining parts taken from reference TRBV5-4 and TRBJ1-4, reads ETGVTQSPTHLIKTRGQQVTLRCSSQSGHNTVSWYQQALGQGPQFIFQYYREEENGRGNFPPRFSGLQFPNYSSELNVNALELDDSALYLCASSLELGAADRPEKLFFGSGTQLSVL.

This clone is a singleton in its sample. The rearrangement uses TRBV7-6 and TRBJ2-5; TRBD2 aligns across 8 bases. The J call could be wrong; TRBJ2-7 is a better fit for the DNA end. The CDR3 consists of 14 residues. Germline-derived CDR1 and CDR2 are SGHVS and FNYEAQ. As DNA, the CDR3 is TGTGCCAGCAGCTTATCCGGGAGGGCCTACGAGCAGTACTTC. The encoded protein is CASSLSGRAYEQYF.

The rearrangement links TRBV27 to TRBJ2-3, with D possibly TRBD1 on 7 matching bases. Trimming pared 6 bases from V and 2 bases from J, leaving 21 bases between. There are 17 residues in the CDR3. Germline V CDR1 and CDR2: MNHEY, SMNVEV (reference sequence). The CDR3 sequence: CASSREPQGTYTDTQYF. The CDR3 DNA follows: TGTGCCAGCAGCCGAGAGCCACAGGGGACTTACACAGATACGCAGTATTTT.

The V gene is TRBV15, the J gene TRBJ2-1, with a weak D call TRBD1 (6 bases). This CDR3 has 11 residues. The V gene lost 6 bases and the J gene lost 9 bases, with 9 bases spanning the gap. Germline values: CDR1 LNHNV, CDR2 YYDKDF (reference sequence). The CDR3 protein is CATREGGEQFF. CDR3 nucleotide sequence: TGTGCCACCAGAGAAGGGGGTGAGCAGTTCTTC.

This chain connects TRBV27 to TRBJ2-7; 9 bases line up with TRBD1. Germline loops: CDR1 MNHEY, CDR2 SMNVEV (reference sequence). The CDR3 contains 13 residues. Unmatched junction bases numbered 9, after V lost 9 bases and J lost 6 bases. The CDR3 is CARTGTGFLEQYF. The CDR3 nucleotides read TGTGCCAGAACCGGGACAGGGTTTCTCGAGCAGTACTTC.

V usage is TRBV27 and J usage is TRBJ1-5; maybe TRBD1 (6 bases). There are 15 residues in the CDR3. The ends were cut back, 2 bases at V and 0 bases at J, with 8 bases in the middle. CDR1 is MNHEY, CDR2 SMNVEV, per germline (reference sequence). The CDR3 protein is CASSLRGSSNQPQHF. CDR3 sequence (DNA): TGTGCCAGCAGTTTAAGGGGGAGTAGCAATCAGCCCCAGCATTTT.

This clone is a singleton in its sample. This sequence joins TRBV10-3 and TRBJ2-3; D is uncertain. The V end was cut by 3 bases, the J end by 0 bases, with 10 bases between. The CDR3 has 15 residues. Germline V lookup: CDR1 ENHRY, CDR2 SYGVKD. The CDR3 reads CAISDYTVSTDTQYF. CDR3 coding DNA: TGTGCCATCAGTGATTATACAGTTAGCACAGATACGCAGTATTTT.

The V gene is TRBV13, the J gene TRBJ2-1; D might be TRBD2 (5 bases). The germline V and J ends were trimmed by 3 bases and 4 bases, with 13 bases remaining between them. The CDR3 has 15 residues. The germline gives CDR1 PRHDT, CDR2 FYEKMQ (reference sequence). The CDR3 nucleotides are TGTGCCAGCAGCTTCGAGGCTAGCCGGTACAATGAGCAGTTCTTC. Its translation: CASSFEASRYNEQFF.

The chain employs TRBV6-5 and TRBJ2-7; a possible D gene is TRBD1 (6 bases). V was clipped by 5 bases and J by 2 bases, with 13 bases between them. CDR1 is MNHEY and CDR2 is SVGAGI in the germline V gene. This CDR3 is built from 14 residues. CDR3 amino acids: CASSNVEGAYEQYF. The CDR3 region has the DNA TGTGCCAGCAGTAACGTCGAGGGGGCCTACGAGCAGTACTTC.

The CDR3 protein is CASSVAGSLSSYNEQFF. Here the CDR3 DNA reads TGTGCCAGCAGCGTAGCCGGGAGCCTAAGCTCCTACAATGAGCAGTTCTTC. This chain uses TRBV9 with TRBJ2-1; tentatively, D is TRBD2 (6 bases). The germline V gene encodes CDR1 SGDLS and CDR2 YYNGEE. V dropped 0 bases and J dropped 0 bases, with 13 bases sitting between them. This CDR3 has 17 residues. Full variable domain (outside the CDR3, taken from reference TRBV9 and TRBJ2-1): DSGVTQTPKHLITATGQRVTLRCSPRSGDLSVYWYQQSLDQGLQFLIQYYNGEERAKGNILERFSAQQFPDLHSELNLSSLELGDSALYFCASSVAGSLSSYNEQFFGPGTRLTVL.

The chain employs TRBV5-6 and TRBJ1-5; no clear D. Germline V gene sequence: CDR1 SGHDT, CDR2 YYEEEE. Trimming cost V 0 bases and J 3 bases, with 16 bases left between them. The CDR3 totals 17 residues. The CDR3 is CASSLAVGRLDNQPQHF. The CDR3 DNA is TGTGCCAGCAGCTTGGCAGTAGGGCGGCTCGACAATCAGCCCCAGCATTTT.

This clone has just one count. The rearrangement joins TRBV27 to TRBJ1-2, with D unclear. CDR3 size: 12 residues. CDR1 and CDR2 (germline): MNHEY, SMNVEV (reference sequence). Deletions cut 7 bases from V and 8 bases from J, with 14 bases between. CDR3 nucleotide sequence: TGTGCCAGCACCTCCGGGTCCTTAGGCTACACCTTC. Amino acid sequence: CASTSGSLGYTF.

This clone was picked up one time. The rearrangement links TRBV5-4 to TRBJ2-3, with TRBD2 identical over 12 bases. The V gene end was trimmed by 3 bases and the J gene end by 2 bases; junction bases not matched to a gene: 7. This CDR3 contains 17 residues. Per germline, CDR1 SGHNT and CDR2 YYREEE (reference sequence). The CDR3 region is CASSSGLAGSNTDTQYF. The CDR3 bases are TGTGCCAGCAGCTCGGGACTAGCGGGCTCAAACACAGATACGCAGTATTTT.

The chain recombines TRBV6-6 with TRBJ2-7; tentative D call: TRBD2 (6 bases). Trimming stripped 1 base from V and 2 bases from J, with 15 bases between. The germline gives CDR1 MNHNY, CDR2 SVGAGI (reference sequence). The CDR3 extends over 16 amino acids. This CDR3 is CASSYWGELRAYEQYF. The CDR3 DNA follows: TGTGCCAGCAGTTACTGGGGGGAGCTAAGGGCCTACGAGCAGTACTTC.

This chain connects TRBV4-3 to TRBJ2-7, with TRBD2 as a possible D gene (7 bases). Trimming left V 0 bases short and J 7 bases short, with 13 bases between. The CDR3 extends over 14 amino acids. Germline lookup yields CDR1 LGHNA and CDR2 YSLEER. CDR3 sequence: CASSQDGLGGEQYF. CDR3 DNA sequence: TGCGCCAGCAGCCAAGACGGACTAGGGGGGGAGCAGTACTTC.

This sequence joins TRBV30 and TRBJ2-1; 7 bases line up with TRBD2. The length of the CDR3 is 14 residues. Trimming took 0 bases from V and 8 from J; bases not matched to a gene: 7. CDR1 GTSNPN and CDR2 SVGIG come from the germline V gene (reference sequence). This CDR3 is CAWSVFREADEQFF. The CDR3 bases are TGTGCCTGGAGTGTATTTCGGGAGGCGGATGAGCAGTTCTTC.